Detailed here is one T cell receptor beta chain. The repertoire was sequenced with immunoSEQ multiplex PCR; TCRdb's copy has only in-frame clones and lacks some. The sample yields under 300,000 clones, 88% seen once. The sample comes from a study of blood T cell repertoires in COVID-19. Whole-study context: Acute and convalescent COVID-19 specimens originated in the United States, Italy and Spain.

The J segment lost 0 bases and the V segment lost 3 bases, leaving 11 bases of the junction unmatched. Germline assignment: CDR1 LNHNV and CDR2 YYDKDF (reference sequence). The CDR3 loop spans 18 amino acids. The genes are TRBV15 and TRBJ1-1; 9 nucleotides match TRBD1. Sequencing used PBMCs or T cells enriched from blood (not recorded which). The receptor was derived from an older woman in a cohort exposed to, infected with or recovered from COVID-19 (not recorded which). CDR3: CATSSRRWGQGLNTEAFF. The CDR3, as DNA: TGTGCCACCAGCAGTCGGAGGTGGGGACAGGGATTGAACACTGAAGCTTTCTTT.